The clone carrying this TCR beta chain was recorded at least ten times. Its target is unknown. The sample is drawn from a study of CD8 T cells in ankylosing spondylitis. Study findings and constraints: In ankylosing spondylitis patients, matched synovial fluid reportedly showed significant enrichment of disease-linked clones. Disease-linked clones were found to be CD8+ and relatively rare in peripheral blood. There were earlier reports of some motif variants in reactive arthritis synovial fluid and blood.

Germline V gene sequence: CDR1 SGHRS, CDR2 YFSETQ. This CDR3 spans 12 amino acids. Trimming cost V 8 bases and J 4 bases, with 10 bases left between them. As the method for making TCR beta libraries, quantitative 5'-RACE with molecular barcodes was used. TCRdb re-called the 5' RACE reads through MiXCR, storing one row per CDR3 protein. This table has about 240,000 distinct CDR3 sequences, around 7.8% appearing once. The sequence was collected from a male donor with ankylosing spondylitis or in good health (not recorded which). Sequencing was performed on blood, either unsorted or a sorted T cell fraction (not recorded which). The J gene is TRBJ1-3, the V gene TRBV5-1; the D gene is possibly TRBD1 (6 bases). The chain's CDR3 is CASTGTGNTIYF. CDR3 sequence (DNA): TGCGCCAGTACAGGGACGGGAAACACCATATATTTT. The whole variable domain, filled in from reference TRBV5-1 and TRBJ1-3, reads KAGVTQTPRYLIKTRGQQVTLSCSPISGHRSVSWYQQTPGQGLQFLFEYFSETQRNKGNFPGRFSGRQFSNSRSEMNVSTLELGDSALYLCASTGTGNTIYFGEGSWLTVV.